This TCR beta chain was recorded in a study of CD8+CD57+ T cells in acquired aplastic anemia. General study findings and limits: A set of 25 to 35 CD8+ CDR3 sequences was shared between patients and controls, and these sequences appeared highly expressed in patients. Patient and control CD8+ Simpson's diversity was not significantly different.

Patients sequenced had flow cytometry evidence of CD8+CD57+ cell expansion. There were no patients without severe acquired aplastic anemia. The CDR3 contains 12 residues. In germline, CDR1 is LNHDA, CDR2 SQIVND (reference sequence). V was trimmed by 0 bases and J by 12 bases, leaving 8 bases between them. On this clonotype: What it binds is not known. A much larger clone lies a single base off, so this may be a read error.

TCR beta VDJ combinations and CDR3 sequences were profiled from genomic DNA. Each CDR3 protein is one row after TCRdb ran MiXCR on the reads. This sample has 120,000 or so distinct CDR3 sequences, with almost 40% found just once. The rearrangement uses TRBV19 and TRBJ1-4, with D unresolved. The sample taken for sequencing was sorted CD4+, CD8+, or CD8+CD57+ T cells (not recorded which) from PBMCs. The sequence derives from a human donor with aplastic anemia. The CDR3 coding sequence is TGTGCCAGTAGTATAGAGGGTAAAGAACTGTTTTTT. This encodes CASSIEGKELFF.